The rows below give T cell receptor beta chains drawn from one sample of a study of shared T cell receptors in the human thymus. Produced via immunoSEQ multiplex PCR; TCRdb's table is partial and in-frame only. In the table there are about 660,000 clones, 85% to 90% of which are singletons. These same data were also listed under a study on human thymus T cells.

The sample consisted of thymocytes. These receptors all stem from a boy in the first two years of life with a congenital heart defect. Both conserved end residues are part of each CDR3.

j_gene: TRBJ1-5
v_gene: TRBV14
CDR3aa: CASSQDRRLRVSNQPQHF

j_gene: TRBJ2-7
v_gene: TRBV2
CDR3aa: CASFFLYARGPVKYF

j_gene: TRBJ2-5
v_gene: TRBV5-8
CDR3aa: CASSYPRGRETQYF

j_gene: TRBJ1-2
v_gene: TRBV5-1
CDR3aa: CASSIGPHSPGGYTF

j_gene: TRBJ2-1
v_gene: TRBV5-4
CDR3aa: CASGLAGDEQFF

j_gene: TRBJ2-7
v_gene: TRBV4-1
CDR3aa: CASSQGLAGRYEQYF

j_gene: TRBJ2-7
v_gene: TRBV6-5
CDR3aa: CASSYSQVPSYEQYF

j_gene: TRBJ2-2
v_gene: TRBV27
CDR3aa: CASSSQGFDTGELFF

j_gene: TRBJ2-7
v_gene: TRBV6-5
CDR3aa: CASTPSGRVYEQYF

j_gene: TRBJ2-1
v_gene: TRBV27
CDR3aa: CASSFLVLAGGVSYNEQFF

j_gene: TRBJ2-2
v_gene: TRBV5-8
CDR3aa: CASSLSTGGPTGELFF

j_gene: TRBJ2-2
v_gene: TRBV5-8
CDR3aa: CASSSSGGETGELFF

j_gene: TRBJ2-5
v_gene: TRBV6-4
CDR3aa: CASSDWPYQETQYF